This T cell receptor (beta chain) was sequenced during a study of blood T cell repertoires in COVID-19. This clone was counted a single time. TCRdb's copy holds only in-frame clones and misses some; the assay was immunoSEQ multiplex PCR. Of 9,500 to 13,000 clones in the sample, around 78% were seen once. From germline, CDR1 is SQVTM and CDR2 ANQGSEA. This CDR3 has 12 amino acids. The V and J ends lost 4 bases and 5 bases respectively, with 11 bases between them. Source material: peripheral blood. The V call is TRBV29-1, the J call TRBJ1-1; no clear D. This clonotype originated in a human donor in a cohort sampled during active COVID-19. The CDR3, as DNA: TGCAGCGTTGTAGAGTGGAGGACTGAAGCTTTCTTT. Residues: CSVVEWRTEAFF.